The present T cell receptor beta chain was sequenced within a study of monozygotic twins with cystic fibrosis. Trimming left V 1 base short and J 5 bases short, with 5 bases between. Germline V gene sequence: CDR1 SGHTA, CDR2 FQGNSA. The CDR3 consists of 12 residues. Data came from immunoSEQ multiplex PCR; TCRdb stores just in-frame clones and leaves some out. The sample holds fewer than 20,000 clones; approximately 96% are singletons and the top ten take approximately 2%. The clonotype was recovered from a woman aged 25 to 39 with cystic fibrosis. Sequencing input: blood. The chain recombines TRBV7-2 with TRBJ2-5; D remains unclear. The CDR3 bases are TGTGCCAGCAGCTTAGGTGTGGAGACCCAGTACTTC. This sequence encodes CASSLGVETQYF.